This is a list of T cell receptor beta chains from one sample in a study of graft-versus-host responses after intestinal transplantation. Profiled with immunoSEQ multiplex PCR; TCRdb holds only in-frame clones, not every one. This table holds about 45,000 clones, more than 85% found once. Specimen: PBMCs, collected 524 days after transplant. These receptors came from a human patient who received an intestinal transplant, so some T cells may come from the graft donor. CDR3s include the opening cysteine and the closing phenylalanine or tryptophan. The D gene is left open where the match is weak. Size is stated for part of the rows, as once, few or many counts, or as a class when the clone is expanded.

D,J,V,size,CDR3,DNA
TRBD2,TRBJ2-7,TRBV30,NA,CAWTPSGGEQYF,TGTGCCTGGACCCCGAGCGGGGGTGAGCAGTACTTC
TRBD2,TRBJ2-5,TRBV2,NA,CASSVSGSGETQYF,TGTGCCAGCAGTGTCAGCGGGAGCGGAGAGACCCAGTACTTC
NA,TRBJ2-1,TRBV4-3,NA,CASSQDQRVNNEQFF,TGCGCCAGCAGCCAAGATCAGCGGGTTAACAATGAGCAGTTCTTC
NA,TRBJ2-1,TRBV27,NA,CASSNPSGTGQNEQFF,TGTGCCAGCAGTAACCCGAGCGGGACAGGCCAGAATGAGCAGTTCTTC
TRBD1,TRBJ1-1,TRBV7-9,NA,CASSFIQGGTEAFF,TGTGCCAGCAGCTTTATTCAGGGGGGAACTGAAGCTTTCTTT
NA,TRBJ2-5,TRBV5-6,NA,CASSLLQQETQYF,TGTGCCAGCAGCTTACTACAGCAAGAGACCCAGTACTTC
TRBD2,TRBJ2-5,TRBV28,NA,CASTGTSGRQWETQYF,TGTGCCAGCACCGGGACTAGCGGTCGCCAGTGGGAGACCCAGTACTTC
TRBD2,TRBJ2-1,TRBV9,NA,CASSVGGRIAGGRGDNEQFF,TGTGCCAGCAGCGTAGGAGGAAGGATAGCGGGAGGTCGGGGGGACAATGAGCAGTTCTTC
NA,TRBJ2-3,TRBV7-9,few,CASRGTSTDTQYF,TGTGCCAGCAGGGGTACTAGCACAGATACGCAGTATTTT
NA,TRBJ2-3,TRBV5-6,once,CASSLGHRTDTQYF,TGTGCCAGCAGCTTGGGACACCGCACAGATACGCAGTATTTT
TRBD1,TRBJ1-1,TRBV7-8,NA,CASSFSQGQTEAFF,TGTGCCAGCAGCTTTTCACAGGGGCAGACTGAAGCTTTCTTT
NA,TRBJ1-3,TRBV28,NA,CASSSSLLTGNTIYF,TGTGCCAGCAGTTCCTCACTTTTAACGGGAAACACCATATATTTT
NA,TRBJ2-5,TRBV10-2,NA,CASSDPGKKTQYF,TGCGCCAGCAGTGACCCAGGGAAAAAGACCCAGTACTTC
TRBD1,TRBJ2-5,TRBV6-1,NA,CASSLGQGAGETQYF,TGTGCCAGCAGTCTGGGACAGGGGGCCGGGGAGACCCAGTACTTC
TRBD2,TRBJ2-3,TRBV9,NA,CASSVSAGFRTDTQYF,TGTGCCAGCAGCGTTTCAGCGGGATTCCGCACAGATACGCAGTATTTT
TRBD2,TRBJ2-1,TRBV6-5,NA,CASGSGSLDEQFF,TGTGCCAGCGGAAGCGGGAGTCTGGATGAGCAGTTCTTC
TRBD2,TRBJ2-1,TRBV19,NA,CASSMGLAGGNNEQFF,TGTGCCAGTAGTATGGGACTAGCGGGAGGCAACAATGAGCAGTTCTTC
NA,TRBJ1-1,TRBV29-1,NA,CSVDPTGGVNTEAFF,TGCAGCGTTGACCCTACGGGAGGGGTGAACACTGAAGCTTTCTTT
NA,TRBJ2-2,TRBV11-1,NA,CASSTGTQGTGELFF,TGTGCCAGCAGCACGGGAACCCAGGGGACCGGGGAGCTGTTTTTT
TRBD1,TRBJ2-7,TRBV4-2,NA,CASSSSGRGYETYEQYF,TGTGCCAGCAGCTCCAGTGGCAGGGGGTACGAGACCTACGAGCAGTACTTC
NA,TRBJ2-7,TRBV4-2,NA,CASSQGTYGDEQYF,TGTGCCAGCAGCCAAGGGACCTACGGCGACGAGCAGTACTTC
TRBD1,TRBJ2-1,TRBV6-5,once,CASSYSRGTGNEQFF,TGTGCCAGCAGTTACTCGAGGGGGACAGGGAATGAGCAGTTCTTC
NA,TRBJ2-3,TRBV5-4,NA,CASSPGAASTDTQYF,TGTGCCAGCAGCCCCGGGGCCGCAAGCACAGATACGCAGTATTTT
TRBD2,TRBJ2-3,TRBV14,NA,CASSQEVPGLAGWPDTQYF,TGTGCCAGCAGCCAAGAAGTTCCGGGACTAGCGGGGTGGCCAGATACGCAGTATTTT
TRBD1,TRBJ2-7,TRBV10-3,NA,CAIAGTGGGEQYF,TGTGCCATAGCCGGGACAGGGGGCGGGGAGCAGTACTTC
NA,TRBJ1-3,TRBV4-1,NA,CASSQGYGYGNTIYF,TGCGCCAGCAGCCAAGGGTATGGGTATGGAAACACCATATATTTT
NA,TRBJ2-7,TRBV29-1,NA,CSVVGVWDGSYEQYF,TGCAGCGTTGTGGGGGTCTGGGACGGATCCTACGAGCAGTACTTC
NA,TRBJ1-1,TRBV28,NA,CASSTWTARAEAFF,TGTGCCAGCAGTACCTGGACAGCTCGGGCTGAAGCTTTCTTT
NA,TRBJ1-5,TRBV27,few,CASSFTAGTGNQPQHF,TGTGCCAGCAGTTTTACCGCCGGGACTGGGAATCAGCCCCAGCATTTT